Reported below is one T cell receptor beta chain. No cognate antigen has been identified for it. No base qualities exist here, and no much larger clone lies one base off it. The CDR3 goes from the cysteine to the phenylalanine over 15 residues. Just the 45-base CDR3 DNA is kept, in frame starting at base 1. In the germline V gene (reference sequence), CDR1 corresponds to LNHNV and CDR2 to YYDKDF. V loses 6 bases, J loses 1 base, and the germline ends lie 15 bases apart. Receptors were amplified or captured by PCR. Instrument used: Illumina HiSeq 2000. TCRdb reanalyzed the raw reads on its own, using fastp at Q25 for trimming and MiXCR for clone calling, and kept in-frame beta chains. Entries are consolidated by CDR3 protein sequence, retaining the most common genes and DNA. The sample table lists over 100,000 distinct CDR3 sequences, around 53% of them with a count of one. Jointly, the top ten make up approximately 13% of the sample.

The sample originates from a study of CDR3 diversity in severe acne (dated by TCRdb to between 2018 and 2021). The rearrangement combines TRBV15 with TRBJ1-1; 6 matching bases give a weak D call of TRBD1. The sequencing input was blood. The sequence was collected from a male donor with acne. CDR3 sequence: CATRMEGVGNTEAFF. In nucleotide form, the sequence is TGTGCCACCAGGATGGAGGGGGTGGGGAACACTGAAGCTTTCTTT.